This T cell receptor beta chain was sequenced for a study of cytomegalovirus exposure and HLA in healthy donors. Whole-study context: In a later analysis, the roughly 130 validation repertoires were reported to have used the same platform as the 550 to 850 first-cohort repertoires. Study-level findings and limits: In a later analysis, first-cohort TCR clusters were found to tend to co-occur in the 130 or so validation repertoires. According to the study, around 160 TCR beta chains were cytomegalovirus-associated.

Sequenced by immunoSEQ multiplex PCR; TCRdb stores in-frame clones only, minus some. The sample lists fewer than 60,000 clones; just over 90% were seen once. Per germline, CDR1 KGHSH and CDR2 LQKENI. Trimming pared 3 bases from V and 8 bases from J, leaving 13 bases between. The CDR3 has 14 residues. Worth noting for this clone: As yet, its antigen is unknown.

This sequence was found in a woman aged 18 to 35 in good health and CMV-seropositive. The chain joins TRBV18 to TRBJ1-4, with D perhaps TRBD1 (5 bases). The sequenced sample consisted of PBMCs. The CDR3 nucleotides read TGTGCCAGCTCACCCCCCCCGGGGGGGGAAAAACTGTTTTTT. This codes for CASSPPPGGEKLFF.